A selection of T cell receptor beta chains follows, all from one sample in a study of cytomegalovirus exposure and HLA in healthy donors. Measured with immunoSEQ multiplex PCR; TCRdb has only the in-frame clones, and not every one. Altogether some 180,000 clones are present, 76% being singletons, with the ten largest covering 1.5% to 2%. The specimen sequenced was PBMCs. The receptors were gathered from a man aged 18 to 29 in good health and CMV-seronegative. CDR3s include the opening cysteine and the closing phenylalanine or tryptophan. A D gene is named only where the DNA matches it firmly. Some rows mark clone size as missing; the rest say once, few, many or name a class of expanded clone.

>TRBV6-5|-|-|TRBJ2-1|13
TGTGCCAGCAGTTACTCCGGGGACAATGAGCAGTTCTTC
CASSYSGDNEQFF
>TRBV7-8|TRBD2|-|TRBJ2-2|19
TGTGCCAGCAGCTTACGGCAAGGGGTTAGCGGGGCGAACACCGGGGAGCTGTTTTTT
CASSLRQGVSGANTGELFF
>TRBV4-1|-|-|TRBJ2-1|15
TGCGCCAGCACCACTACTAAACAGGGGGGGGATGAGCAGTTCTTC
CASTTTKQGGDEQFF
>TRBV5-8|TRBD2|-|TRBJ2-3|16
TGTGCCAGCAGCTTAGGACTAGCGGGGTCCACAGATACGCAGTATTTT
CASSLGLAGSTDTQYF
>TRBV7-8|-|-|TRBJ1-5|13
TGTGCCAGCAGCTTGGAGGGTCTCCAGCCCCAGCATTTT
CASSLEGLQPQHF
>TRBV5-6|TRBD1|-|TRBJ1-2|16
TGTGCCAGCAGCCCCGGATACGGACAGGGCAACTATGGCTACACCTTC
CASSPGYGQGNYGYTF
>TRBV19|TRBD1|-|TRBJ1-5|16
TGTGCCAGTAGCCCCGGGGGCAGGGGGACCAATCAGCCCCAGCATTTT
CASSPGGRGTNQPQHF
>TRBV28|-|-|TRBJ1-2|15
TGTGCCAGCAGTTTACGTGTGCCGGGTAACTATGGCTACACCTTC
CASSLRVPGNYGYTF
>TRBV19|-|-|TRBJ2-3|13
TGTGCCAGTAGTATACAAGCCGCAGATACGCAGTATTTT
CASSIQAADTQYF
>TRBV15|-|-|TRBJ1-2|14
TGTGCCACCAGCACCAGGGACATTGGGGGTGGCTACACCTTC
CATSTRDIGGGYTF
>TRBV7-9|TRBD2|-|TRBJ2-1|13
TGTGCCAGCAGCTTATACGGGACTAGCGGCCTCCTCTTC
CASSLYGTSGLLF
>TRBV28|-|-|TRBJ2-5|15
TGTGCCAGCAGTTTTCTGTCAGGGGGGAGGGAGACCCAGTACTTC
CASSFLSGGRETQYF
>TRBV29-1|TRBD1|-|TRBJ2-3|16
TGCAGCGTTGGCGTGAGGGGACAGGGGGAGAGAGATACGCAGTATTTT
CSVGVRGQGERDTQYF
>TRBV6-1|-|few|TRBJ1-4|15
TGTGCCAGCAGTGATCAGGCAGGGTCTAATGAAAAACTGTTTTTT
CASSDQAGSNEKLFF
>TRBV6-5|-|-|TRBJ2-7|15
TGTGCCAGCAGTTACTCCCCGACAGCCTCCTACGAGCAGTACTTC
CASSYSPTASYEQYF
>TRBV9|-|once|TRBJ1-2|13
TGTGCCAGCAGCGTAGCTATGACTTATGGCTACACCTTC
CASSVAMTYGYTF
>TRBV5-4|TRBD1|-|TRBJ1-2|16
TGTGCCAGCAGCGTTTTCCCACAGGGGTCAGGCTATGGCTACACCTTC
CASSVFPQGSGYGYTF
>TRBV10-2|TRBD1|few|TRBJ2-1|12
TGCGCCATCTCACAGGGGGTCAATGAGCAGTTCTTC
CAISQGVNEQFF
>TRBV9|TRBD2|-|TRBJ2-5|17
TGTGCCAGCACCGTGATGGGCGGGAGGGAGTACCAAGAGACCCAGTACTTC
CASTVMGGREYQETQYF
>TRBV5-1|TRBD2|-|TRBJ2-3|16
TGCGCCAGCAGCCCAGAACTAGCGGGGGGGCAAAATACGCAGTATTTT
CASSPELAGGQNTQYF
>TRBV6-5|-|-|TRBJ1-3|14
TGTGCCAGCAGCCGGGGGAGCTCTGGAAACACCATATATTTT
CASSRGSSGNTIYF
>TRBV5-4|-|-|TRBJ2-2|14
TGTGCCAGCAGCCCCCCTACAGGGACCGGGGAGCTGTTTTTT
CASSPPTGTGELFF
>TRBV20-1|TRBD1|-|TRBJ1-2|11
TGCAGTGCTTGGACAGGGTTCGGCTACACCTTC
CSAWTGFGYTF
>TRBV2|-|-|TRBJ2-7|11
TGTGCCAGCATGAGGGGGGGCGAGCAGTACTTC
CASMRGGEQYF
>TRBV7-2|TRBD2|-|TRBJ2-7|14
TGTGCCAGCAGCTCGGGGCGGGGGGCCTACGAGCAGTACTTC
CASSSGRGAYEQYF
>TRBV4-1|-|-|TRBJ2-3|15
TGCGCCAGCAGCCAAACCCCAGTTAGCACAGATACGCAGTATTTT
CASSQTPVSTDTQYF
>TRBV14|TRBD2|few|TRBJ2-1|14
TGTGCCAGCAGCCTCCGACTAGCGACCTGGGAGCAGTTCTTC
CASSLRLATWEQFF
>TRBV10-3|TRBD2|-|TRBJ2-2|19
TGTGCCATCAGCCGAAGACCCCCGGTAGCGGGGGGTGACACCGGGGAGCTGTTTTTT
CAISRRPPVAGGDTGELFF
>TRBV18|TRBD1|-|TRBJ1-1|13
TGTGCCAGCTCACGTGGACAGGGCACTGAAGCTTTCTTT
CASSRGQGTEAFF
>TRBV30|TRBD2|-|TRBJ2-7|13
TGTGCCTGGTCGGGGGGGCGCCCCGGGGAGCAGTACTTC
CAWSGGRPGEQYF
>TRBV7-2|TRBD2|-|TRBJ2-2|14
TGTGCCAGCAAACTAGCGGGAGTTATCGGGGAGCTGTTTTTT
CASKLAGVIGELFF
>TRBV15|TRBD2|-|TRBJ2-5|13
TGTGCCACCAGAGGACTAGCCGCACTTCCCCAGTACTTC
CATRGLAALPQYF
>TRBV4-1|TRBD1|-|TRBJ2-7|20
TGCGCCAGCAGCCAAGAGGGGGTGATACGGACAGGGGGCATATCCTACGAGCAGTACTTC
CASSQEGVIRTGGISYEQYF
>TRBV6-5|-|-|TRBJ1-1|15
TGTGCCAGCAGTTCCTCGGGGGGGGGATACACTGAAGCTTTCTTT
CASSSSGGGYTEAFF
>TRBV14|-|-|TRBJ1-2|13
TGTGCCAGCAGCCGGACAGTTAACTATGGCTACACCTTC
CASSRTVNYGYTF
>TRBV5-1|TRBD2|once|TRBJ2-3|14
TGCGCCAGCGGGCCAGCGGGGGTCACAGATACGCAGTATTTT
CASGPAGVTDTQYF
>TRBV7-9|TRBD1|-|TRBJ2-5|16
TGTGCCATCCTAAAGGGCAACAGACAGGGTGGGGAGACCCAGTACTTC
CAILKGNRQGGETQYF
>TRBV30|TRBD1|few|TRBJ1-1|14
TGTGCCTGGACCAGGGGGCGAGTGAACACTGAAGCTTTCTTT
CAWTRGRVNTEAFF
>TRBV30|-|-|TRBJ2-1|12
TGTGCCTGGAGTGCCCGGGGGAATGAGCAGTTCTTC
CAWSARGNEQFF
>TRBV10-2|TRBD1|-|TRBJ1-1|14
TGCGCCAGCAGTGTCTTACAGGGGGCCGCTGAAGCTTTCTTT
CASSVLQGAAEAFF
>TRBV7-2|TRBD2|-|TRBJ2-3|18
TGTGCCAGCAGCTTAGACCGGACTAGCGGGGGGGCTAAAGATACGCAGTATTTT
CASSLDRTSGGAKDTQYF
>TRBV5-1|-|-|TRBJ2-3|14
TGCGCCAGCAGCTTAGCCGCGGACACAGATACGCAGTATTTT
CASSLAADTDTQYF
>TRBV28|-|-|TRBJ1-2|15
TGTGCCAGCAGCCCCGCCGGGAAGACCTTCTATGGCTACACCTTC
CASSPAGKTFYGYTF
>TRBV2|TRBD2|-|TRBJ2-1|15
TGTGCCAGCAGTGTTGCGGGAGGCCCCTACAATGAGCAGTTCTTC
CASSVAGGPYNEQFF
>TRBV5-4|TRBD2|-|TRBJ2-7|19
TGTGCCAGCAGCCCTTGGGCTAGCGGGGGGCCCGGAGGCACCTACGAGCAGTACTTC
CASSPWASGGPGGTYEQYF
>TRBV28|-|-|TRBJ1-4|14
TGTGCCAGCAGTTTAGGGACATGGGTCGAAAAACTGTTTTTT
CASSLGTWVEKLFF
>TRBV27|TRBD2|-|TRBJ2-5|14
TGTGCCAGCAGCCCGACTAGCGGGGGAGAGACCCAGTACTTC
CASSPTSGGETQYF
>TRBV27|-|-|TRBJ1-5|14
TGTGCCAGCAGCCCTACAGGTTGGGGTGAGCCCCAGCATTTT
CASSPTGWGEPQHF
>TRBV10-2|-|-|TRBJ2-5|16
TGCGCCAGCAGCCCCCCCGGGAACCTACCCCAAGAGACCCAGTACTTC
CASSPPGNLPQETQYF
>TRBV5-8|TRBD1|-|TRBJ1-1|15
TGTGCCAGCAGCTTTCCACAGGGGTTGAACACTGAAGCTTTCTTT
CASSFPQGLNTEAFF
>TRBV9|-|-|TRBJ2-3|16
TGTGCCAGCAGCGAAGCCAGGGGTCCGCAGACAGATACGCAGTATTTT
CASSEARGPQTDTQYF
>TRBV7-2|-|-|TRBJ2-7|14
TGTGCCAGCAGCGCCCCAGGGATCTCCTACGAGCAGTACTTC
CASSAPGISYEQYF
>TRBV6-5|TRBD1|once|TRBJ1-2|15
TGTGCCAGCAGTTACGGTCCCGGGACAGGGGCAGGCTACACCTTC
CASSYGPGTGAGYTF
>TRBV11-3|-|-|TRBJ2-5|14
TGTGCCAGCAGCTTAACAGGGCTGGAAGAGACCCAGTACTTC
CASSLTGLEETQYF
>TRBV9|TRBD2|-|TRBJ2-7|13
TGTGCCAGCAGTCCGGGACTATCCTACGAGCAGTACTTC
CASSPGLSYEQYF
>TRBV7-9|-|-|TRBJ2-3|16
TGTGCCAGCAGCTTACTGGGGAGAGAAGCCACAGATACGCAGTATTTT
CASSLLGREATDTQYF